The entry that follows covers one T cell receptor beta chain sequence. What it binds is not known. The data stem from a study of monozygotic twins with inflammatory bowel disease. After re-calling the 5' RACE reads, TCRdb lists one entry per CDR3 protein, DNA absent. The sample includes around 150,000 distinct CDR3 sequences. Blood samples measuring more than 2 ml were taken per donor. CDR1 LNHNV and CDR2 YYDKDF come from the germline V gene (reference sequence). The CDR3 runs 15 residues. Broader study findings: A lone strong IBD-associated signal or clonotype found no support. Differences in immunosuppressive treatment may have been a source of added variability in patient repertoires.

The TCR comes from a human donor with ulcerative colitis or Crohn's disease, or a healthy co-twin of an affected twin (not recorded which). V is TRBV15 and J is TRBJ1-5. The sample taken for sequencing was blood. CDR3 amino acids: CATSRDPVPNQPQHF. Variable domain in full (rest from reference TRBV15 and TRBJ1-5): DAMVIQNPRYQVTQFGKPVTLSCSQTLNHNVMYWYQQKSSQAPKLLFHYYDKDFNNEADTPDNFQSRRPNTSFCFLDIRSPGLGDTAMYLCATSRDPVPNQPQHFGDGTRLSIL.